A selection of T cell receptor beta chains follows, all from one sample in a study of blood T cell repertoires in COVID-19. Assay: immunoSEQ multiplex PCR; the TCRdb copy retains only in-frame clones and omits some. The sample holds about 260,000 clones, roughly 82% seen once. Sequences were obtained from PBMCs or T cells enriched from blood (not recorded which). The receptor set was obtained from a woman aged 45 to 65 who had recovered from COVID-19. CDR3s include the opening cysteine and the closing phenylalanine or tryptophan. Each record gives: V gene, D gene, clone size, J gene, CDR3 protein, CDR3 DNA. D genes are given only for firm matches. Expanded clones are given a class, and other clones once, few, many or no size at all.

TRBV7-2	-	-	TRBJ2-7	CASSLMRGYEQYF	TGTGCCAGCAGCTTAATGCGGGGATACGAGCAGTACTTC
TRBV6-5	-	-	TRBJ1-1	CASSLGQLNTEAFF	TGTGCCAGCAGCCTGGGACAACTGAACACTGAAGCTTTCTTT
TRBV11-3	-	-	TRBJ1-2	CASSLLTRTENYGYTF	TGTGCCAGCAGCTTACTGACCCGGACAGAAAACTATGGCTACACCTTC
TRBV19	TRBD1	-	TRBJ2-7	CASSRDRGTYEQYF	TGTGCCAGTAGCCGGGACAGGGGGACCTACGAGCAGTACTTC
TRBV28	-	-	TRBJ2-2	CASSFWSGQHTGELFF	TGTGCCAGCAGTTTTTGGTCGGGACAACACACCGGGGAGCTGTTTTTT
TRBV7-9	TRBD1	once	TRBJ2-7	CASSLANPDRGFYEQYF	TGTGCCAGCAGCTTAGCGAATCCGGACAGGGGGTTTTACGAGCAGTACTTC
TRBV6-2/TRBV6-3	-	-	TRBJ2-1	CASSYSRFYNEQFF	TGTGCCAGCAGTTACTCGCGGTTCTACAATGAGCAGTTCTTC
TRBV28	-	once	TRBJ1-1	CASGRPGVLSSEAFF	TGTGCCAGTGGAAGGCCAGGGGTTCTATCTTCTGAAGCTTTCTTT
TRBV2	TRBD1	-	TRBJ1-1	CASSGQGAEAFF	TGTGCCAGCAGTGGACAGGGGGCTGAAGCTTTCTTT
TRBV4-3	TRBD1	once	TRBJ1-5	CASSPGQGGDRNQPQHF	TGCGCCAGCAGCCCAGGACAGGGCGGAGATCGCAATCAGCCCCAGCATTTT
TRBV5-1	TRBD2	-	TRBJ2-3	CASTVGGSTDTQYF	TGCGCCAGCACCGTCGGGGGGAGCACAGATACGCAGTATTTT
TRBV3-1/TRBV3-2	-	-	TRBJ2-7	CASSQEGRVHEQYF	TGTGCCAGCAGCCAAGAGGGCAGGGTCCACGAGCAGTACTTC
TRBV28	-	-	TRBJ2-4	CASSRVQDSNLNIQYF	TGTGCCAGCAGCAGGGTCCAGGACAGCAATTTAAACATTCAGTACTTC
TRBV28	TRBD1	-	TRBJ1-6	CASRPDRVSPLHF	TGTGCCAGCAGGCCCGACAGGGTTTCACCCCTCCACTTT
TRBV28	-	-	TRBJ1-2	CAGRDHYGYTF	TGTGCGGGGCGGGACCACTATGGCTACACCTTC
TRBV6-2/TRBV6-3	TRBD2	-	TRBJ2-1	CASSYHSSGSYNEQFF	TGTGCCAGCAGTTACCATTCTAGCGGGAGCTACAATGAGCAGTTCTTC
TRBV6-2/TRBV6-3	-	once	TRBJ2-7	CASSYSTADSTYEQYF	TGTGCCAGCAGTTACTCAACCGCGGACAGTACCTACGAGCAGTACTTC
TRBV27	-	-	TRBJ1-5	CASSHRNSNQPQHF	TGTGCCAGCAGTCACAGGAATAGCAATCAGCCCCAGCATTTT
TRBV19	TRBD1	-	TRBJ1-3	CASTPAGTGGNTIYF	TGTGCCAGTACCCCAGCCGGGACAGGGGGAAACACCATATATTTT
TRBV29-1	-	-	TRBJ2-7	CSVESSGYEQYF	TGCAGCGTTGAGTCCAGCGGCTACGAGCAGTACTTC
TRBV19	-	-	TRBJ1-1	CASSIDVSTEAFF	TGTGCCAGTAGTATAGATGTCTCCACTGAAGCTTTCTTT
TRBV12-2	-	-	TRBJ2-7	CASRLRWDREDEQYF	TGTGCAAGTCGCTTAAGATGGGACAGGGAGGACGAGCAGTACTTC
TRBV7-2	-	-	TRBJ1-2	CASSAGQNYGYTF	TGTGCCAGCAGCGCCGGACAGAACTATGGCTACACCTTC
TRBV15	-	-	TRBJ1-4	CATSRDWGPRGEKLFF	TGTGCCACCAGCAGAGATTGGGGGCCCCGTGGAGAAAAACTGTTTTTT
TRBV28	TRBD1	once	TRBJ1-1	CASSLGQGAGRTEAFF	TGTGCCAGCAGTTTGGGACAGGGGGCTGGAAGGACTGAAGCTTTCTTT
TRBV5-1	-	-	TRBJ1-4	CASREGPLNEKLFF	TGCGCCAGCAGAGAGGGCCCCCTCAATGAAAAACTGTTTTTT
TRBV13	-	-	TRBJ1-6	CASSLSPGSGSPLHF	TGTGCCAGCAGCTTATCTCCGGGGTCGGGATCACCCCTCCACTTT
TRBV18	-	-	TRBJ1-5	CASSPDRSEPQHF	TGTGCCAGCTCCCCCGACAGGTCGGAGCCCCAGCATTTT
TRBV7-9	TRBD1	-	TRBJ1-4	CASSLGGGREKLFF	TGTGCCAGCAGCTTAGGAGGGGGCCGAGAAAAACTGTTTTTT
TRBV5-8	-	-	TRBJ1-4	CASSLNGNEKLFF	TGTGCCAGCAGCTTGAACGGGAATGAAAAACTGTTTTTT
TRBV28	TRBD1	-	TRBJ2-7	CASRSGVQGAYEQYF	TGTGCCAGCAGGTCGGGGGTACAGGGGGCCTACGAGCAGTACTTC
TRBV6-5	-	-	TRBJ2-1	CASREGREQFF	TGTGCCAGCAGAGAGGGGAGGGAGCAGTTCTTC
TRBV11-2	-	-	TRBJ1-1	CASSLDVGGGTEAFF	TGTGCCAGCAGCTTAGACGTCGGGGGTGGAACTGAAGCTTTCTTT
TRBV11-2	TRBD1	-	TRBJ2-7	CASGLLDRGFFEQYF	TGTGCCAGCGGCCTTCTGGACAGGGGGTTTTTCGAGCAGTACTTC
TRBV4-3	TRBD1	-	TRBJ1-1	CASSQGGTGGSTEAFF	TGCGCCAGCAGCCAAGGAGGCACAGGGGGATCCACTGAAGCTTTCTTT
TRBV5-8	-	-	TRBJ2-2	CASSREHGELFF	TGTGCCAGCAGCAGGGAGCACGGGGAGCTGTTTTTT
TRBV18	-	-	TRBJ1-2	CASSPGSGVGGYTF	TGTGCCAGCTCCCCCGGGTCGGGAGTCGGTGGCTACACCTTC
TRBV29-1	TRBD2	-	TRBJ2-5	CSVVISGGYQETQYF	TGCAGCGTTGTTATCAGCGGGGGGTACCAAGAGACCCAGTACTTC
TRBV7-9	-	-	TRBJ1-2	CASSLTEGYTF	TGTGCCAGCAGCTTAACGGAGGGCTACACCTTC
TRBV5-1	TRBD1	-	TRBJ1-6	CASSLQGEVSSPLHF	TGCGCCAGCAGCTTACAGGGGGAAGTTAGTTCACCCCTCCACTTT
TRBV19	-	-	TRBJ2-6	CAAHSPGRGSGANVLTF	TGTGCCGCCCACTCCCCCGGTAGGGGCTCTGGGGCCAACGTCCTGACTTTC
TRBV29-1	-	-	TRBJ2-3	CSVGTVRGDTQYF	TGCAGCGTTGGGACTGTCCGTGGAGATACGCAGTATTTT
TRBV18	TRBD2	-	TRBJ2-1	CASSPGTSIGDEQFF	TGTGCCAGCTCCCCCGGGACTAGTATTGGCGATGAGCAGTTCTTC
TRBV2	TRBD2	-	TRBJ2-1	CASSELAGVNEQFF	TGTGCCAGCAGTGAGCTAGCGGGGGTTAACGAGCAGTTCTTC
TRBV13	-	-	TRBJ2-3	CASSGFEADTQYF	TGTGCCAGCAGCGGGTTCGAGGCAGATACGCAGTATTTT
TRBV9	TRBD2	-	TRBJ2-2	CASSGSLAGANTGELFF	TGTGCCAGCAGCGGGTCCCTAGCGGGAGCCAACACCGGGGAGCTGTTTTTT
TRBV3-1/TRBV3-2	TRBD1	-	TRBJ1-4	CASRPPGTGTGGGKLFF	TGTGCCAGCAGGCCCCCCGGGACAGGGACCGGGGGCGGAAAACTGTTTTTT
TRBV29-1	TRBD1	-	TRBJ2-7	CSVSTSGTGKHEQYF	TGCAGCGTATCGACATCCGGGACAGGGAAACACGAGCAGTACTTC
TRBV27	TRBD1	-	TRBJ1-2	CASSSMTGGNYGYTF	TGTGCCAGCAGTTCCATGACAGGGGGGAACTATGGCTACACCTTC
TRBV7-2	TRBD1	-	TRBJ2-6	CASSSTGASSGANVLTF	TGTGCCAGCAGCTCCACAGGGGCGAGCTCTGGGGCCAACGTCCTGACTTTC
TRBV7-8	TRBD1	-	TRBJ2-7	CASSLRTGGSHEQYF	TGTGCCAGCAGCTTACGGACAGGGGGTTCTCACGAGCAGTACTTC
TRBV6-1	TRBD1	-	TRBJ2-1	CASSERTGWNEQFF	TGTGCCAGCAGTGAAAGGACAGGGTGGAATGAGCAGTTCTTC
TRBV5-4	-	-	TRBJ2-1	CASSLQGGGDEQFF	TGTGCCAGCAGCTTGCAGGGAGGGGGTGATGAGCAGTTCTTC